One and the same sample provided the 14 T cell receptor beta chains below, sequenced in a study of T cells in Graves' hyperthyroidism and ophthalmopathy. The source material, RNA transcripts, was used to amplify TCR beta CDR3 regions. TCR CDR3 regions were first amplified by RT-PCR with HTBI primers. TCRdb called the multiplex PCR reads again in MiXCR, with one record for every CDR3 protein. Of 530,000 or so distinct CDR3 sequences in the sample, approximately 44% were seen once. Source material: peripheral blood or thyroid tissue (not recorded which). The origin of the receptors is a woman younger than 30 with Graves' hyperthyroidism.

This clonotype was counted ten times or more. This chain uses TRBV7-2 with TRBJ2-7; unclear D gene. The V end lost 1 base, the J end lost 6 bases, and 16 bases lay between the germline ends. Per the germline V gene, CDR1 is SGHTA and CDR2 is FQGNSA. The CDR3 is made up of 15 amino acids. The chain's CDR3 is CASSLGRAPDAEQYF. CDR3 DNA sequence: TGTGCCAGCAGCTTAGGTAGGGCTCCTGACGCCGAGCAGTACTTC.

This clonotype showed up many times. The rearrangement uses TRBV20-1 and TRBJ2-7; possible D gene TRBD1, 6 bases. This CDR3 has 12 amino acids. The V end was cut by 5 bases, the J end by 3 bases, with 11 bases between. The germline gives CDR1 DFQATT, CDR2 SNEGSKA (reference sequence). CDR3: CSAGTLYYEQYF. DNA for the CDR3: TGCAGTGCTGGGACATTGTACTACGAGCAGTACTTC.

This clonotype was detected ten times or more. CDR3 bases: TGTGCCAGCAGTGAGCTCAGGGGCAATCCTTTCTTT. The encoded protein is CASSELRGNPFF. The chain is built from TRBV12-3 or TRBV12-4 and TRBJ1-1; weak D call: TRBD1 (6 bases). The CDR3 runs to 12 residues. The germline V and J ends were trimmed by 5 bases and 12 bases, with 16 bases remaining between them.

The sample holds a few counts of this clonotype. The rearrangement links TRBV12-3 or TRBV12-4 to TRBJ2-7; D remains unclear. The end of the DNA fits TRBJ2-1 better, so the J call may be wrong. This CDR3 comprises 12 residues. The CDR3 nucleotides read TGTGCCAGCAGCACACAAATAATAGAGCAGTTCTTC. Protein: CASSTQIIEQFF.

Remarks on this clonotype: An end of the junction differs from the germline gene, which may be a read error. This sequence joins TRBV7-8 and TRBJ1-3, with D hard to call. CDR1 is SGHVS and CDR2 is FQNEAQ in the germline V gene. The CDR3 covers 18 residues. In DNA form, the CDR3 reads TGTGCCAGCAGCCAAGCCGCAAGGGTTCGACGGTCTGGAGACACCATATATTTT. It encodes CASSQAARVRRSGDTIYF.

About this clonotype itself: This may arise from a read error, as a much more abundant clone is one base away. The CDR3, as DNA: TGTGCCAGTGAACCGGGACAGGGTGTCTACGAGCTGTACTTC. Protein product: CASEPGQGVYELYF. The rearrangement joins TRBV6-5 to TRBJ2-7; TRBD1 aligns across 9 bases. Germline-derived CDR1 and CDR2 are MNHEY and SVGAGI. The CDR3 extends over 14 amino acids.

Many counts were recorded for this clonotype. The rearrangement joins TRBV7-9 to TRBJ1-2; 7 positions agree with TRBD1. The V segment lost 5 bases and the J segment 4 bases; nucleotides outside the gene matches: 4. This CDR3 is 13 amino acids long. CDR1 is SEHNR, CDR2 FQNEAQ, per germline (reference sequence). The CDR3 reads CASSTDRSYGYTF. CDR3 coding DNA: TGTGCCAGCAGCACGGACAGGTCCTATGGCTACACCTTC.

This clonotype came up many times. This chain joins TRBV2 and TRBJ2-7; D is uncertain. Trimming took 1 base from V and 3 from J, leaving 7 bases between them. Germline V gene lookup returns CDR1 SNHLY and CDR2 FYNNEI. The CDR3 has 13 residues. Written as DNA, the CDR3 is TGTGCCAGCAGTGAAGGGCTAAACTACGAGCAGTACTTC. This translates into CASSEGLNYEQYF.

In its sample, this clonotype was seen many times. The V and J genes are TRBV4-1 and TRBJ1-1; D may be TRBD1 (5 bases). Trimming cost V 0 bases and J 2 bases, with 13 bases left between them. CDR1 is MGHRA, CDR2 YSYEKL, per germline. This CDR3 contains 16 residues. For the CDR3, the DNA is TGCGCCAGCAGCCAAGATGGGGCCGGGAGAAACACTGAAGCTTTCTTT. Protein product: CASSQDGAGRNTEAFF.

Comments on this clonotype: Relative to the germline gene, one junction end is altered; a read error may explain this. V usage is TRBV4-1 and J usage is TRBJ2-7; D tentatively fits TRBD1 or TRBD2 (6 bases each). The germline V gene encodes CDR1 MGHRA and CDR2 YSYEKL. This CDR3 has 15 residues. The CDR3 loop reads CAGSSGAETSYEQYF. CDR3 bases: TGTGCCGGCAGCTCGGGGGCAGAGACCTCCTACGAGCAGTACTTC.

This clonotype was counted a single time. This rearrangement joins TRBV11-2 to TRBJ2-7, with D tentatively TRBD1 or TRBD2 (5 bases each). V lost 4 bases to trimming and J lost 0 bases, with 10 bases between them. CDR1 is SGHAT and CDR2 is FQNNGV in the germline V gene. This CDR3 has 14 residues. The CDR3, as DNA: TGTGCCAGCAGCTCAGTCGGGACCTCCTACGAGCAGTACTTC. Encoded protein: CASSSVGTSYEQYF.

This clonotype was observed many times. This chain connects TRBV5-1 to TRBJ1-4; D is ambiguous. Germline assignment: CDR1 SGHRS and CDR2 YFSETQ. Trimming left V 4 bases short and J 0 bases short, with 10 bases between. The CDR3 extends over 15 amino acids. CDR3 DNA: TGCGCCAGCAGCGTTCGACCTGCAACTAATGAAAAACTGTTTTTT. Translating gives CASSVRPATNEKLFF.

V and J are TRBV7-9 and TRBJ1-2; 12 nucleotides line up with TRBD1. There are 15 residues in the CDR3. J was trimmed by 8 bases and V by 0 bases; bases with no gene match: 4. Germline-derived CDR1 and CDR2 are SEHNR and FQNEAQ (reference sequence). CDR3 amino acids: CASSLAGTGGEGYTF. The CDR3 DNA reads as TGTGCCAGCAGCTTAGCCGGGACAGGGGGCGAGGGCTACACCTTC.

Turning to this clonotype: A much bigger clone sits one base away, suggesting this may be a read error. CDR3 loop: CASSLMGQGGETQYF. The CDR3 nucleotides are TGTGCCAGCAGTTTAATGGGACAGGGGGGAGAGACCCAGTACTTC. The chain recombines TRBV12-3 or TRBV12-4 with TRBJ2-5, with 11 nucleotides matching TRBD1. This CDR3 has 15 amino acids. V dropped 2 bases and J dropped 4; count of bases not matched to a gene: 3.